The entry below gives a single T cell receptor (beta chain) sequence along with its context. Its antigen remains unknown. Produced via immunoSEQ multiplex PCR; TCRdb's table is partial and in-frame only. The sample includes 75,000 to 100,000 clones, about 89% of them seen just once. The germline V gene encodes CDR1 SEHNR and CDR2 FQNEAQ (reference sequence). V lost 0 bases, J lost 9 bases, and 15 bases lay in between. This CDR3 has 15 residues. This specimen comes from a study of T cell responses to AZD1222 COVID-19 vaccine. Study-wide context: Pooled together were second doses at about 4 or about 12 weeks. Whole-study results and caveats: Regions 160-218 and 743-854 held dominance among vaccine-associated CD4 TCRs, which spanned spike. Seropositive AZD1222 recipients at baseline numbered only five or six. The study found Spike-specific TCR breadth and depth rose after two AZD1222 doses.

This TCR was sampled from an adult in good health. The rearrangement joins TRBV7-9 to TRBJ2-1; D is tentatively TRBD1 or TRBD2 (5 bases each). This specimen was peripheral blood, taken on day 0 of AZD1222 vaccination. This CDR3 is CASSLAGPLRGEQFF. CDR3 sequence (DNA): TGTGCCAGCAGCTTAGCGGGACCCCTCCGGGGTGAGCAGTTCTTC.